The present T cell receptor beta chain was sequenced within a study of shared clonotypes between healthy human individuals (dated by TCRdb to 2019 to 2021). Background for the entire study: The cohort comprised a couple of women and a few men aged 18 to 49 years. For each donor, CD4 naive and CD4 memory were each run on three plates, CD8 naive on two plates, and CD8 memory on one plate. To estimate repertoire size and how much clonotype sharing occurs between individuals, the study deeply sequenced the blood TCR repertoires of several healthy adults. Different laboratories and diverse techniques were used to prepare libraries and sequence TCR repertoires, to increase sequencing depth and limit assay-specific biases. Per donor, leukapheresis produced somewhere between about 0.85 and 8.9 billion PBMCs.

Comment on this clone: Its target antigen remains unknown. The record has no base qualities; no much larger clone is one base away.

The donors were healthy, HIV-negative adults who had no recently reported acute infections or vaccinations. All donors were Caucasian adults living in Nashville, Tennessee, USA. CD4+ T cells were enriched by magnetic negative selection; naive cells were then positively selected on CD45RA, and the negative fraction formed the memory subset. After blood collection by leukapheresis, PBMCs were isolated using Ficoll-Histopaque density gradient centrifugation and then cryopreserved in the vapor phase of liquid nitrogen. Purity and quantity of every magnetically sorted T cell population were checked by analytical flow cytometry. Each sorted fraction had its genomic DNA isolated and then quantified by UV absorbance on a Nanodrop 2000c. Using the deep immunoSEQ assay, multiplex PCR amplified TCR CDR3 regions from genomic DNA. For each cell subset, the extracted genomic DNA was distributed evenly across all wells of several immunoSEQ 96-well plates, and each plate served as one replicate. For sorted subsets, each replicate PCR was loaded with around 220 ng genomic DNA, equivalent to 25,000 to 30,000 T cell genomes. Purified libraries were measured with a Qubit 3.0 fluorometer, size-checked on a Bioanalyzer 2100, and measured again with the KAPA Library Quantification kit. Every immunoSEQ 96-well plate was sequenced on a separate single-read 150-cycle Illumina NextSeq 550 flow cell. Regarding the original processing steps: Because only junctional sequences without quality scores were contained in the immunoSEQ output, filtering matching that applied to full-length reads could not be performed. Sequences were annotated with PyIR, a Python wrapper for IgBLAST v1.9, and V/J genes and CDR3 were assigned using IMGT germline references. Reads were removed for weak V/J assignments (E-value above 1e-6), missing CDR3, stop codons, out-of-frame junctions, or ambiguous translated residues. V3J clonotypes were defined by identical inferred V gene, J gene, and CDR3 amino acid sequence. Percentage overlap between repertoires was computed as shared unique clonotypes divided by the size of the smaller repertoire. RTK rarefaction, the Chao1 estimator, and Recon v2.1 estimates of unobserved clonotypes were used to assess repertoire richness. Generation probabilities for all TCRbeta clonotypes obtained by the gDNA method from several donors were computed using OLGA. This is the immuneACCESS table as TCRdb keeps it, with only in-frame sequences that have V and J called. A part of the clones is gone; compared with another copy, unresolved V genes explain less than half, and the rest is unexplained. V, J and clone size are those of that table, while D and trimming were read from the DNA. The sample contains over a million clones, 70% to 80% of them found a single time. The ten largest clones represent more than 0.5% of the sample.

The full study reports these points: Sharing across a few donors was observed for approximately 5% of naive CD4, less than 4% of naive CD8, about 2.5% of memory CD4, and less than 0.45% of memory CD8 clonotypes. Higher generation probabilities were observed for clonotypes shared by all four sorted-subset donors than for non-shared clonotypes. Naive subsets generally had larger estimated clonotype richness than memory subsets. Pairwise subsampling led to the expectation that sequencing depth would affect the degree of clonotype sharing among donors. Because the study included only a small number of donors, the genetic and exposure-history diversity represented was limited. Rarefaction of sorted-subset datasets indicated incomplete sequencing despite the large sequencing depth. Sampling was restricted to blood, and TCR repertoires in tissue are likely to differ from TCR repertoires in blood.

The sample was memory CD4+ T cells from PBMCs. The cell subset or site label, read with the paper, signifies: CD45RA-negative fraction. The sequence derives from a man between 18 and 29 years old in good health. Some clones in this sample may be carry-over from other donors' samples.

This receptor carries the CDR3 CASRDRGRDTEAFF. The sequence in DNA is TGTGCCAGCAGGGACAGGGGGAGGGACACTGAAGCTTTCTTT. The chain uses TRBV5-4 and TRBJ1-1; the junction holds 10 bases that match TRBD1. Based on the germline V gene (reference sequence), the CDR1 and CDR2 sequences are SGHNT and YYREEE. Reading from cysteine to phenylalanine, the CDR3 counts 14 amino acids. The retained sequence is limited to the CDR3, 42 bases, with the frame set at the first base. After removal of 5 bases from V and 3 bases from J, the junction retains 4 bases not matched to a gene. The full variable domain, completed from the reference TRBV5-4 and TRBJ1-1 proteins outside the CDR3, reads ETGVTQSPTHLIKTRGQQVTLRCSSQSGHNTVSWYQQALGQGPQFIFQYYREEENGRGNFPPRFSGLQFPNYSSELNVNALELDDSALYLCASRDRGRDTEAFFGQGTRLTVV.